Sequencing of this TCR beta chain was carried out in a study of shared clonotypes between healthy human individuals (TCRdb year 2020). About the full investigation: The cohort comprised two women and three men aged 18 to 49 years. Libraries were prepared and TCR repertoires were sequenced by different laboratories using diverse techniques, in order to increase sequencing depth and limit assay-specific biases. For each donor, CD4 naive and CD4 memory were each given three plates, CD8 naive was given two plates, and CD8 memory was given one plate. To estimate repertoire size and how much clonotype sharing occurs between individuals, the study deeply sequenced the blood TCR repertoires of a handful of healthy adults. Between about 0.8 and 9 billion PBMCs per donor were obtained by leukapheresis.

V is cut back by 2 bases and J by 9 bases, with 6 bases in the junction unmatched. Including the terminal cysteine and phenylalanine, the CDR3 comprises 15 residues. Solely the CDR3 DNA is kept, with 45 bases framed from the first base. Per the germline V gene, MDHEN is the CDR1 and SYDVKM is the CDR2. Remarks on this clone: It has no known antigen specificity. One base away there is no much larger clone; base qualities are not given.

Findings and caveats that apply to the study as a whole: Sharing across a handful of donors was observed for approximately 5% of naive CD4, less than 4% of naive CD8, about 2.3% of memory CD4, and less than 0.45% of memory CD8 clonotypes. Only blood was sampled, and tissue TCR repertoires likely differ from those in blood. Even with the large sequencing depth, rarefaction of the sorted-subset datasets indicated that sequencing was incomplete. Clonotypes shared by all four sorted-subset donors showed higher generation probabilities than non-shared clonotypes. The genetic and exposure-history diversity represented was limited by the small number of donors. Larger estimated clonotype richness was generally found for naive subsets than for memory subsets. Pairwise subsampling led to the expectation that sequencing depth would affect the degree of clonotype sharing among donors.

Using the deep immunoSEQ assay, multiplex PCR amplified TCR CDR3 regions from genomic DNA. Extracted genomic DNA from each cell subset was spread evenly across all wells of several immunoSEQ 96-well plates, with each plate serving as a replicate. For sorted subsets, 200 to 250 ng of genomic DNA, equivalent to 25,000 to 35,000 T cell genomes, went into each replicate PCR. Purified libraries were quantified with a Qubit 3.0 fluorometer, sized on a Bioanalyzer 2100, and re-quantified with the KAPA Library Quantification kit. Every immunoSEQ 96-well plate was sequenced on a separate single-read 150-cycle Illumina NextSeq 550 flow cell. The source study handled its data this way. Because the immunoSEQ output included only junctional sequences and no quality scores, the filtering could not be the same as the filtering used for full-length reads. Sequences were annotated with PyIR, a Python wrapper for IgBLAST v1.9, and V/J genes and CDR3 were assigned using IMGT germline references. Reads were filtered out if the reads had weak V/J assignments (E-value above 1e-6), no CDR3, stop codons, out-of-frame junctions, or ambiguous translated residues. V3J clonotypes were defined as sequences sharing an identical inferred V gene, J gene, and CDR3 amino acid sequence. Percentage overlap between repertoires was computed as shared unique clonotypes divided by the size of the smaller repertoire. Richness of each repertoire was evaluated using RTK rarefaction, the Chao1 estimator, and Recon v2.1 estimates of unobserved clonotypes. For all TCRbeta clonotypes obtained by the gDNA method from four donors, generation probabilities were computed with OLGA. The clones in this table, taken by TCRdb from immuneACCESS, are in-frame only. Not every clone is retained; where verified, under half of the shortfall comes from an unresolved V gene, and the cause of the rest is unknown. V, J and clone size are taken as reported in that table, and D and trimming were inferred from the DNA itself. Present in this sample are fewer than 1.8 million clones, around 98.5% of which were seen just once. Roughly 0.35% of the sample lies in the top ten.

The donors were healthy, HIV-negative adults who had no recently reported acute infections or vaccinations. Only Caucasian adults living in Nashville, Tennessee, USA were represented among the donors. Magnetic negative selection was used to enrich CD4+ T cells, after which naive cells were positively selected on CD45RA and the negative fraction became the memory subset. After blood collection by leukapheresis, PBMCs were isolated using Ficoll-Histopaque density gradient centrifugation and then cryopreserved in the vapor phase of liquid nitrogen. Analytical flow cytometry was used to check the purity and quantity of each magnetically sorted T cell population. From each sorted fraction, genomic DNA was isolated and quantified by UV absorbance on a Nanodrop 2000c.

Sequenced input: naive CD4+ T cells sorted from blood. The cell subset or site label, read with the paper, signifies: CD45RA+ positively selected. The chain joins TRBV28 to TRBJ2-1; 11 middle bases align to TRBD2. The TCR comes from a man under 40 in good health. In nucleotide form, the sequence is TGTGCCAGCAGTTTAAATAGCGGGAGGGCTAGTGAGCAGTTCTTC. It codes for CASSLNSGRASEQFF.